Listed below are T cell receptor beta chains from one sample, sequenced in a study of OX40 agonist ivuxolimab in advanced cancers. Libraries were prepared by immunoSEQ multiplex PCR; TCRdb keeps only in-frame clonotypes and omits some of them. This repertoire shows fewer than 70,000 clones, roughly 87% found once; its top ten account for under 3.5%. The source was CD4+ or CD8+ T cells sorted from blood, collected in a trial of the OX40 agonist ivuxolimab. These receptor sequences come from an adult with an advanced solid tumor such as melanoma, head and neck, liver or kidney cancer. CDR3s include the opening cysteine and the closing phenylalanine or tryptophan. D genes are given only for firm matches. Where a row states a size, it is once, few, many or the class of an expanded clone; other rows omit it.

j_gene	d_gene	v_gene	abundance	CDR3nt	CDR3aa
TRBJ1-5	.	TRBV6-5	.	TGTGCCAGCAGTGCCAGCGAGGGTCAGCCCCAGCATTTT	CASSASEGQPQHF
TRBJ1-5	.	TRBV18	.	TGTGCCAGCTCCCGGGGACGGGGCAATCAGCCCCAGCATTTT	CASSRGRGNQPQHF
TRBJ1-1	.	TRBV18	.	TGTGCCAGCTCACCTCAGACACAGAACACTGAAGCTTTCTTT	CASSPQTQNTEAFF
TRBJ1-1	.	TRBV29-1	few	TGCAGCGTTGAGTTCGGGTACATAAGGACTGAAGCTTTCTTT	CSVEFGYIRTEAFF
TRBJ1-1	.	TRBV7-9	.	TGTGCCAGCAGCCCCACCCCGGGACCGCGAAAGAACACTGAAGCTTTCTTT	CASSPTPGPRKNTEAFF
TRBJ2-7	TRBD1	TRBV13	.	TGTGCCAGCAGCCCGAGACAGGGAGAGGGTCGTAGAGAGCAGTACTTC	CASSPRQGEGRREQYF
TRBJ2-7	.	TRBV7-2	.	TGTGCCAGCAGCTTGGGACTGGGGAACGAGCAGTACTTC	CASSLGLGNEQYF
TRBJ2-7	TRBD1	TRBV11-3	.	TGTGCCAGCAGCAACGCGGACAGGGTATCCTACGAGCAGTACTTC	CASSNADRVSYEQYF
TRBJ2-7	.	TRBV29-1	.	TGCAGCGTTAGAGGACAGTCCTACGAGCAGTACTTC	CSVRGQSYEQYF
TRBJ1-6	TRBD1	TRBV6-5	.	TGTGCCAGCAGTTCCGAGGACAGGGGGCCTTCACCCCTCCACTTT	CASSSEDRGPSPLHF
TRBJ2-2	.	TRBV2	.	TGTGCCACCCACATTGCCGGGGGGCAGGGCACCGGGGAGCTGTTTTTT	CATHIAGGQGTGELFF
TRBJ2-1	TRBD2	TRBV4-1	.	TGCGCCAGCAGCCAATCTTCCAGACTAGCGGACTTTCCTCTAAGCTCCTACAATGAGCAGTTCTTC	CASSQSSRLADFPLSSYNEQFF
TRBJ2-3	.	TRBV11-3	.	TGTGCCAGCAGCTTAGATAGCACAGATACGCAGTATTTT	CASSLDSTDTQYF
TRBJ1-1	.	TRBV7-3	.	TGTGCCAGCAGCTTATTGGGTGTGGGGGCGAACACTGAAGCTTTCTTT	CASSLLGVGANTEAFF
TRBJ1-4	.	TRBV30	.	TGTGCCTGGAGTAGAGACAGCAAGAATGAAAAACTGTTTTTT	CAWSRDSKNEKLFF
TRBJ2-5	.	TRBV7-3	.	TGTGCCAGCAGCTCGGGACTGGATCAGACCCAGTACTTC	CASSSGLDQTQYF
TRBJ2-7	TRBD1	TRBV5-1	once	TGCGCCAGCAGTCGCAGACAGGGTATCCACGAGCAGTACTTC	CASSRRQGIHEQYF
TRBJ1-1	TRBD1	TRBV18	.	TGTGCCAGCTCACGACAGGGGGTGAACACTGAAGCTTTCTTT	CASSRQGVNTEAFF
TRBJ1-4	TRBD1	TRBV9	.	TGTGCCAGCAGCCTCGGGACAGGGGTTGGAAAACTGTTTTTT	CASSLGTGVGKLFF
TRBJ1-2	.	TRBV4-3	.	TGCGCCAGCAGCAGCGATCGAGGGGCCTATGGCTACACCTTC	CASSSDRGAYGYTF
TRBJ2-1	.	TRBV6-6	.	TGTGCCAGCACCGACCCGGGCGGTAGCTCCTACAATGAGCAGTTCTTC	CASTDPGGSSYNEQFF
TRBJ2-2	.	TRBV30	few	TGTGCCTGGTCCCTAGGGACGAACACCGGGGAGCTGTTTTTT	CAWSLGTNTGELFF
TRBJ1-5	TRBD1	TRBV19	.	TGTGCCAGTAGTATGACAGGGGGCCGCCTTTATAGCAATCAGCCCCAGCATTTT	CASSMTGGRLYSNQPQHF
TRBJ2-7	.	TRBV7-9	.	TGTGCCAGGGGTGGGGGGGGACAATCCTACGAGCAGTACTTC	CARGGGGQSYEQYF
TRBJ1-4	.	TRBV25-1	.	TGTGCCAGCAGTGAATACCTCGGATCTAATGAAAAACTGTTTTTT	CASSEYLGSNEKLFF
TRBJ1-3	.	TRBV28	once	TGTGCCAGCAGTTTCATCCAGGCTCGCTCTGGAAACACCATATATTTT	CASSFIQARSGNTIYF
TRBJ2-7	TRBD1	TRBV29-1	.	TGCAGCGTCGTACCCGGGACAGTCTACGAGCAGTACTTC	CSVVPGTVYEQYF
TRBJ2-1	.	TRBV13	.	TGTGCCAGCAGATGGAGGAGCCCCTACAATGAGCAGTTCTTC	CASRWRSPYNEQFF